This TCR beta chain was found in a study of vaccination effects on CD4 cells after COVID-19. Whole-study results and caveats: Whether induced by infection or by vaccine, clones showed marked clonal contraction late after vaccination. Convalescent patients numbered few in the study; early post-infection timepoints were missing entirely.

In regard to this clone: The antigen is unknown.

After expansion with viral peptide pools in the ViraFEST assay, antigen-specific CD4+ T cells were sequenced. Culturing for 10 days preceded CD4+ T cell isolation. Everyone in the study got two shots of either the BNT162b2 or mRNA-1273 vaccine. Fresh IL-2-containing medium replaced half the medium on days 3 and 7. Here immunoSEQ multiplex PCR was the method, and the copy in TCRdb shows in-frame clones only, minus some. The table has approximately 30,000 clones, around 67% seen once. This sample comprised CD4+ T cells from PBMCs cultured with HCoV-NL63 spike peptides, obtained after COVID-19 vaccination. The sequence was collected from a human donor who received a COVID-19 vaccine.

The CDR3 DNA follows: TGTGCCAGCAGTGAACCCGGCAGGAGAAACTATGGCTACACCTTC. It specifies CASSEPGRRNYGYTF. The genes are TRBV6-1 and TRBJ1-2; D uncertain. The length of the CDR3 is 15 residues. Trimming stripped 2 bases from V and 2 bases from J, with 12 bases between. Germline CDR1 and CDR2: MNHNS and SASEGT.